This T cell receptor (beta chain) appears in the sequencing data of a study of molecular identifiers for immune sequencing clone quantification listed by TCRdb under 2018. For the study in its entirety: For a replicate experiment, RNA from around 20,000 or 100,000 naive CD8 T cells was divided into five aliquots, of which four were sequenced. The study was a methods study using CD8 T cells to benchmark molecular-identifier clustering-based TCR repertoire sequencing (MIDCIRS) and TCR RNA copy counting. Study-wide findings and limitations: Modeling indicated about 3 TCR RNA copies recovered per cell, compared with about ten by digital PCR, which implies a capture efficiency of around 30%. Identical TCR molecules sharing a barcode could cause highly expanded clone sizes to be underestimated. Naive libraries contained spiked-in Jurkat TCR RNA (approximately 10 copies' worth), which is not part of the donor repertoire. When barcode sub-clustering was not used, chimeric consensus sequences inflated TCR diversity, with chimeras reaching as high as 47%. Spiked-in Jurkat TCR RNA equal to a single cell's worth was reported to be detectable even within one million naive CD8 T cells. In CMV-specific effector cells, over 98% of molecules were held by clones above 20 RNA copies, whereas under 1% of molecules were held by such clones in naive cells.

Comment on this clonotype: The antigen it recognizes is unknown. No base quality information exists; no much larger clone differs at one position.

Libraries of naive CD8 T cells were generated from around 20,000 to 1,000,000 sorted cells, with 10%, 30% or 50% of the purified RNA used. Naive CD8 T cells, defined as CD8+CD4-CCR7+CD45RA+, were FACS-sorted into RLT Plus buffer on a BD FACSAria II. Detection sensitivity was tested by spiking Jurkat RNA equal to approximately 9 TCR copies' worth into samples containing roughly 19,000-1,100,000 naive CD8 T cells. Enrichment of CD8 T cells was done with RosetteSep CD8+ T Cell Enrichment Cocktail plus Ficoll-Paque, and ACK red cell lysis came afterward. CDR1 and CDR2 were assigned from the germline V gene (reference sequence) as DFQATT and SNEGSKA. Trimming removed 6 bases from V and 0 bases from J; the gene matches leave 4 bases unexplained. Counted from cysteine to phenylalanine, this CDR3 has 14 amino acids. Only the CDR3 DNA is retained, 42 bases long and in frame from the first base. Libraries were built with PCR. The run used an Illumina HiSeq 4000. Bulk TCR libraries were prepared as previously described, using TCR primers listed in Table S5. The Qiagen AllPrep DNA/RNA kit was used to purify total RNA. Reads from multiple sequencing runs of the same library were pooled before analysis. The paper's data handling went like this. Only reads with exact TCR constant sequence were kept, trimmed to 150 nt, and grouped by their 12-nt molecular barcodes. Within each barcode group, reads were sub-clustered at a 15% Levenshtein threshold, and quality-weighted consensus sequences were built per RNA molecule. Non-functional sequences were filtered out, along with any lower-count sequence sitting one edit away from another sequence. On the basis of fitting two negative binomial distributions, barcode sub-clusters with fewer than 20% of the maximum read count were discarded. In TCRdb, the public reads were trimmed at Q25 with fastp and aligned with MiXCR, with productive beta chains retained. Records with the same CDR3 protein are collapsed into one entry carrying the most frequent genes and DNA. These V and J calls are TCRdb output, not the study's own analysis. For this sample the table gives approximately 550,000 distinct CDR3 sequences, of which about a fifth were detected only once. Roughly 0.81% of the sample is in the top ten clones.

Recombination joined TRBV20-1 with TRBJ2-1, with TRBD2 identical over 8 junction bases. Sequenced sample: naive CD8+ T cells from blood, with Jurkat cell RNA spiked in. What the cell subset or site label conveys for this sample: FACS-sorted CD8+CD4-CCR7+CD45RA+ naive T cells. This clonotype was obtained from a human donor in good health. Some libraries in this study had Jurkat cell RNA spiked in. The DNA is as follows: TGCAGTGCCCCCGGGACTAGCTCCTACAATGAGCAGTTCTTC. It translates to CSAPGTSSYNEQFF.